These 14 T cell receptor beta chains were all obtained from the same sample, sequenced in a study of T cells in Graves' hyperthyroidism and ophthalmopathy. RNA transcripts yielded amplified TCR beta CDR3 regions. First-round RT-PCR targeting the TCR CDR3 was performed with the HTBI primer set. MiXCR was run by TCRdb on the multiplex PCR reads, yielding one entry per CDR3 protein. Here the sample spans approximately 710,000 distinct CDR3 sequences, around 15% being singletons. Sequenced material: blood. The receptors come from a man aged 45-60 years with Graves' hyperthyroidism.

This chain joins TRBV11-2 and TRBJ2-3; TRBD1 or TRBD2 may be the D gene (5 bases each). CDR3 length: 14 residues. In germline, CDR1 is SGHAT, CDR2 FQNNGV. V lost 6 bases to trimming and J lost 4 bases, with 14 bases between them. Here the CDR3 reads CASSPPWGPDTQYF. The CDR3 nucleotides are TGTGCCAGCAGTCCCCCGTGGGGACCAGATACGCAGTATTTT.

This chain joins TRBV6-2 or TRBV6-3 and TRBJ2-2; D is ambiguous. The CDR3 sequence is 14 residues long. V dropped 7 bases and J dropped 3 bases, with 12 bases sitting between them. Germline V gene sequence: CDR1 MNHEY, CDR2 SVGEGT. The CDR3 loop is CASTSGAYTGELFF. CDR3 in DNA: TGTGCCAGCACATCGGGCGCGTACACCGGGGAGCTGTTTTTT.

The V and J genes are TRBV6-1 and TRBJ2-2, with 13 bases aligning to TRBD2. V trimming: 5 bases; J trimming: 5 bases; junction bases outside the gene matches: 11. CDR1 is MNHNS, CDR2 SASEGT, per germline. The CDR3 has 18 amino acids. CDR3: CASSPRTSGSPGTGELFF. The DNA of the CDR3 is TGTGCCAGCAGTCCACGGACTAGCGGGAGCCCCGGAACCGGGGAGCTGTTTTTT.

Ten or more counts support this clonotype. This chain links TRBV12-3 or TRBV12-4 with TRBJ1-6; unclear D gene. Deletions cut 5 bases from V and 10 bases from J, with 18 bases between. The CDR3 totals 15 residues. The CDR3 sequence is CASSPTGRLGSPLHF. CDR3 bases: TGTGCCAGCAGTCCCACCGGACGCTTAGGGTCACCCCTCCACTTT.

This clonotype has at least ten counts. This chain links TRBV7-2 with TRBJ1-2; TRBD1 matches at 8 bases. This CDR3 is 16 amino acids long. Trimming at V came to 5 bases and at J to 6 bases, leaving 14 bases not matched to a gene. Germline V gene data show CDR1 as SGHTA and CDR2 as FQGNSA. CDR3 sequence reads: CASSLVPGTGYNGYTF. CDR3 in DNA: TGTGCCAGCAGCCTCGTCCCCGGGACAGGCTACAATGGCTACACCTTC.

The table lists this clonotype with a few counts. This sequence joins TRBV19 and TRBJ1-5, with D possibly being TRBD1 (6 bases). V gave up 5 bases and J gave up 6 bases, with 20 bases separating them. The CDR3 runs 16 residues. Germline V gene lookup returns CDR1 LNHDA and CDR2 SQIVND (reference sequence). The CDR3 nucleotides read TGTGCCAGTAGTTCCGGGACGGGCAGGGGTGTTCAGCCCCAGCATTTT. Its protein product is CASSSGTGRGVQPQHF.

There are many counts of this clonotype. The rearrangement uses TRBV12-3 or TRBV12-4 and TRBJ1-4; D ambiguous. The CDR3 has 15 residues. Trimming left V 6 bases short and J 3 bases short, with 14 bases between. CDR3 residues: CASRPIGFSNEKLFF. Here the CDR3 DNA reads TGTGCCAGCAGACCCATAGGGTTTTCTAATGAAAAACTGTTTTTT.

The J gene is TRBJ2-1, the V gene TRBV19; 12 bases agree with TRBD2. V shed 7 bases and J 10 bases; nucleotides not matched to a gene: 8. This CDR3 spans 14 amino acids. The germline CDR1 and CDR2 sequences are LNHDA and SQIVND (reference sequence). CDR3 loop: CASTYAGLAGEQFF. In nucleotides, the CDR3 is TGTGCCAGTACCTACGCCGGACTAGCGGGAGAGCAGTTCTTC. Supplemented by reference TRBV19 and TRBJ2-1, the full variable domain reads DGGITQSPKYLFRKEGQNVTLSCEQNLNHDAMYWYRQDPGQGLRLIYYSQIVNDFQKGDIAEGYSVSREKKESFPLTVTSAQKNPTAFYLCASTYAGLAGEQFFGPGTRLTVL.

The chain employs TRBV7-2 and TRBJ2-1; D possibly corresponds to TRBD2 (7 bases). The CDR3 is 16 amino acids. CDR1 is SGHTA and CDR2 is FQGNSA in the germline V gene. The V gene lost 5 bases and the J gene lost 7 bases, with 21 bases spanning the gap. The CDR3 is CASSPLMRGGLNEQFF. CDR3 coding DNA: TGTGCCAGCAGCCCTTTAATGAGGGGGGGTTTGAATGAGCAGTTCTTC. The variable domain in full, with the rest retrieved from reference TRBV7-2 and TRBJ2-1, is GAGVSQSPSNKVTEKGKDVELRCDPISGHTALYWYRQSLGQGLEFLIYFQGNSAPDKSGLPSDRFSAERTGGSVSTLTIQRTQQEDSAVYLCASSPLMRGGLNEQFFGPGTRLTVL.

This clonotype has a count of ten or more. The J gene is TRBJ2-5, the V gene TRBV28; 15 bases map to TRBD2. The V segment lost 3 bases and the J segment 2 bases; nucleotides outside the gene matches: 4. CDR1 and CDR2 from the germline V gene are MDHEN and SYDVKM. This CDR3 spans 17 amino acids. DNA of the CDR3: TGTGCCAGCAGTTTGGGACTAGCGGGAGGTGAGCAAGAGACCCAGTACTTC. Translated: CASSLGLAGGEQETQYF.

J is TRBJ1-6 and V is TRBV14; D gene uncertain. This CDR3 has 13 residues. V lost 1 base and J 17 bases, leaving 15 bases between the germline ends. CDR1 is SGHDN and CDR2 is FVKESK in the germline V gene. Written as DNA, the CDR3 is TGTGCCAGCAGCCAAGTTCAATCGGGATGGGTCCACTTT. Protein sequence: CASSQVQSGWVHF.

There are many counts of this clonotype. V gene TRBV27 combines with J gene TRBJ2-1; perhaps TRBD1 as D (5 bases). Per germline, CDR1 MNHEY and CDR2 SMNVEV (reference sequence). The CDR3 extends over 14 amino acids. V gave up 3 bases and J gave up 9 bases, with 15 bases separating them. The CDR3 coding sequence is TGTGCCAGCAGTTTTGCGCAGGGTGGTGGTGAGCAGTTCTTC. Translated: CASSFAQGGGEQFF.

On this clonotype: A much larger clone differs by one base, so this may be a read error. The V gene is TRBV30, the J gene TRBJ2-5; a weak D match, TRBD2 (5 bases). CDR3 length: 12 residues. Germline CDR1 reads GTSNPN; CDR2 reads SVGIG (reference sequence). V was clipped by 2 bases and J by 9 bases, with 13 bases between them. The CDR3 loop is CAWSTVYGAQYF. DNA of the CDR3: TGTGCCTGGAGTACGGTATACGGGGCCCAGTACTTC.

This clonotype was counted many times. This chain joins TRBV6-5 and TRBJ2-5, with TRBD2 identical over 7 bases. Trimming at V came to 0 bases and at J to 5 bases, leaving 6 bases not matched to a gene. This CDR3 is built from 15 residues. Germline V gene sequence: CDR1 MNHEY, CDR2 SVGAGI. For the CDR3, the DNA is TGTGCCAGCAGTTACTCGGCTAGCGGTGGGGAGACCCAGTACTTC. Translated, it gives CASSYSASGGETQYF.